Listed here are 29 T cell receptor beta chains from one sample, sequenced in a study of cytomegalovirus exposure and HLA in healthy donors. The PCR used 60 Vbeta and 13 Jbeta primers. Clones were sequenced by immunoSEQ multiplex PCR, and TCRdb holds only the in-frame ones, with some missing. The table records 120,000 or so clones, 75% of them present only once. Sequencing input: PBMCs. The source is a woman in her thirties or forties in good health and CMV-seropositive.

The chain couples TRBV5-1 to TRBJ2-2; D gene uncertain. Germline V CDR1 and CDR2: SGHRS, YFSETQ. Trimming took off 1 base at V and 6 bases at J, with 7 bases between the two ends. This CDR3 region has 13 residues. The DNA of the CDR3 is TGCGCCAGCAGCTTGACGTCGGCCGGGGAGCTGTTTTTT. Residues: CASSLTSAGELFF.

CDR3 nucleotides: TGTGCCAGCAGTTTCCTTAGCGGGGGGGCCAAAAATGAGCAGTTCTTC. Amino acids: CASSFLSGGAKNEQFF. The rearrangement uses TRBV6-6 and TRBJ2-1, with 11 bases fitting TRBD2. V was pared by 4 bases and J by 7 bases, with 9 bases of the junction left unmatched. Germline assignment: CDR1 MNHNY and CDR2 SVGAGI (reference sequence). The CDR3 extends over 16 amino acids.

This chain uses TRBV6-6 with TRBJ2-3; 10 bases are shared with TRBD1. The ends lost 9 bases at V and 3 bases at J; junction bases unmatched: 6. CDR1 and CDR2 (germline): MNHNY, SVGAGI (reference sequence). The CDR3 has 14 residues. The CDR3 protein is CASADRGGTDTQYF. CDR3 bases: TGTGCCAGTGCGGACAGGGGGGGAACAGATACGCAGTATTTT.

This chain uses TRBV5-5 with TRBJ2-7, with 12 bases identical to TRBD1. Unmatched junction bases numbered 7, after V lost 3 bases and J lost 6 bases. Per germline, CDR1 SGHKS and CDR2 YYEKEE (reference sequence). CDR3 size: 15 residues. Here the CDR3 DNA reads TGTGCCAGCAGCTCCGGGACAGGGGGCGTTCTCGAGCAGTACTTC. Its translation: CASSSGTGGVLEQYF.

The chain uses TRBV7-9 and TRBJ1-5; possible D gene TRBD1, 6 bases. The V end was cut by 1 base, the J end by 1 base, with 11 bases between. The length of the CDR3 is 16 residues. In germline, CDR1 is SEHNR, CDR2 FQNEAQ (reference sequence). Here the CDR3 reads CASSLDREGSNQPQHF. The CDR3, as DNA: TGTGCCAGCAGCTTAGACAGGGAAGGAAGCAATCAGCCCCAGCATTTT.

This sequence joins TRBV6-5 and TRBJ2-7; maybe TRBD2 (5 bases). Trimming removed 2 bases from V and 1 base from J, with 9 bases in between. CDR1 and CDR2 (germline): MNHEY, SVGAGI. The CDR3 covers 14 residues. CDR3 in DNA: TGTGCCAGCAGTTACGGGAGCCAGTCCTACGAGCAGTACTTC. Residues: CASSYGSQSYEQYF.

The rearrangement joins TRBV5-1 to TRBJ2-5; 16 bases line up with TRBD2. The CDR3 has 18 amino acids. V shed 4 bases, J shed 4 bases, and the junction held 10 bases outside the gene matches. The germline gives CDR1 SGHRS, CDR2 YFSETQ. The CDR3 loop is CASSRGTSGRAFPETQYF. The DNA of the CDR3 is TGCGCCAGCAGCCGTGGGACTAGCGGGAGGGCTTTCCCAGAGACCCAGTACTTC.

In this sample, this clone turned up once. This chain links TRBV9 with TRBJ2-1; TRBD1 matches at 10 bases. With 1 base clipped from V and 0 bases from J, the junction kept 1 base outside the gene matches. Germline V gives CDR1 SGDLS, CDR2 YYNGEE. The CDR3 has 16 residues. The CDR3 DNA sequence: TGTGCCAGCAGCGTATGGGACAGGGGCTCCTACAATGAGCAGTTCTTC. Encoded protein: CASSVWDRGSYNEQFF.

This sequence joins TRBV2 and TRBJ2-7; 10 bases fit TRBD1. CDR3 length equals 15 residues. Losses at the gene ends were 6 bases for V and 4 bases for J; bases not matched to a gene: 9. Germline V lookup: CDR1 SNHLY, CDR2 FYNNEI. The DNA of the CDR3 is TGTGCCAGCAGGTCGGGACAGGGGAATGCGTACGAGCAGTACTTC. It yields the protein CASRSGQGNAYEQYF.

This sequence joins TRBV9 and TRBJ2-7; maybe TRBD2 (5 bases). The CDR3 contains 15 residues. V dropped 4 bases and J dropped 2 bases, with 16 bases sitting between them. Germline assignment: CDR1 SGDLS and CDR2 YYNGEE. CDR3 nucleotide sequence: TGTGCCAGCAGCCAAGAGGGCGGGCCCCCCTACGAGCAGTACTTC. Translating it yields CASSQEGGPPYEQYF.

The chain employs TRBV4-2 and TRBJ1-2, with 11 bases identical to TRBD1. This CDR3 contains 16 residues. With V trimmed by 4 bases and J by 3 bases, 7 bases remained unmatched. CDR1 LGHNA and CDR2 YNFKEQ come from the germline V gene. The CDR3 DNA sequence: TGTGCCAGCAGCCGCCTCTGGGGACAGGGGGACTATGGCTACACCTTC. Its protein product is CASSRLWGQGDYGYTF.

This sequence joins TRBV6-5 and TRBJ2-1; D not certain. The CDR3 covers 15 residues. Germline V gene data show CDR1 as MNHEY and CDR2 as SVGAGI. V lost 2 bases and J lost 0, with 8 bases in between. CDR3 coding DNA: TGTGCCAGCAGTTACCTCAGAAGCTCCTACAATGAGCAGTTCTTC. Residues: CASSYLRSSYNEQFF.

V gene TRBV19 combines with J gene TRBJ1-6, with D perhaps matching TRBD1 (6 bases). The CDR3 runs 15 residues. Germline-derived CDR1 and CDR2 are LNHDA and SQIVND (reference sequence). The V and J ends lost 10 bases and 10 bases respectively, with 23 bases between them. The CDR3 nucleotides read TGTGCCACCCTGCCGAGCAGTATGGGGGCCTCACCCCTCCACTTT. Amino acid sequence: CATLPSSMGASPLHF.

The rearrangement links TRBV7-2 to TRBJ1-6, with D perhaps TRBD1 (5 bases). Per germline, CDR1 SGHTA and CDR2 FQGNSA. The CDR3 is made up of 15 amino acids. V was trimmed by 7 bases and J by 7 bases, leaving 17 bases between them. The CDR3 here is CASNGQGHMNSPLHF. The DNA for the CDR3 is TGTGCCAGCAACGGGCAGGGCCATATGAATTCACCCCTCCACTTT.

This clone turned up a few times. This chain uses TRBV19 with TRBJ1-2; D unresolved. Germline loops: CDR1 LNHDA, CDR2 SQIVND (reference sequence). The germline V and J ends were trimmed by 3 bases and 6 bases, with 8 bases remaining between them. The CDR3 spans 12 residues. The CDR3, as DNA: TGTGCCAGTAGTATCCGACGGGATGGCTACACCTTC. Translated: CASSIRRDGYTF.

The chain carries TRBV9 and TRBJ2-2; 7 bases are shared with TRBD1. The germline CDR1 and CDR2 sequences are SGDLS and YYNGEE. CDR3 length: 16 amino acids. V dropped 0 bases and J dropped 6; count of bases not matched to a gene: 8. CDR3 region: CASSVDRGRLAGELFF. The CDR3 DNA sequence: TGTGCCAGCAGCGTAGACAGGGGAAGGTTAGCCGGGGAGCTGTTTTTT.

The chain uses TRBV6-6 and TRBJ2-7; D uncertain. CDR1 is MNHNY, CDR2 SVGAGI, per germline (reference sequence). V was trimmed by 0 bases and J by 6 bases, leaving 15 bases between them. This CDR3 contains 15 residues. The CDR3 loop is CASSYSSRLRPEQYF. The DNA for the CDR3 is TGTGCCAGCAGTTACTCGTCGAGACTCAGACCCGAGCAGTACTTC.

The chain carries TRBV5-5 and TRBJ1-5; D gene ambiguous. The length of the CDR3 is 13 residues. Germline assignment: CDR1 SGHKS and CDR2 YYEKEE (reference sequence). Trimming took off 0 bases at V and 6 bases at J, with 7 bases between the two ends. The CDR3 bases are TGTGCCAGCAGCTTGGGGGGAGCTCAGCCCCAGCATTTT. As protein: CASSLGGAQPQHF.

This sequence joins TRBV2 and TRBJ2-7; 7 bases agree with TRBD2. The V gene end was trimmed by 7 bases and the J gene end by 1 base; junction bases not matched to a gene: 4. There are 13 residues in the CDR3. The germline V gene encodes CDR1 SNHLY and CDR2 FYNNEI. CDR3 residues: CASTRERSYEQYF. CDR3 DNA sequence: TGTGCCAGCACGCGGGAGAGGTCCTACGAGCAGTACTTC.

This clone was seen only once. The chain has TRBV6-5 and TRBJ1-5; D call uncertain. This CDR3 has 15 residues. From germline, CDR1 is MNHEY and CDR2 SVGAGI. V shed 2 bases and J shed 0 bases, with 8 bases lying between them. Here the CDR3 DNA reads TGTGCCAGCAGTTACGCGGGGAATAGCAATCAGCCCCAGCATTTT. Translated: CASSYAGNSNQPQHF.

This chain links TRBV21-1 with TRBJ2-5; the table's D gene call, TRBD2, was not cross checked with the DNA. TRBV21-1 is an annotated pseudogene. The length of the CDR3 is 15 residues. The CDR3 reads CASSKVEGVGETQYF. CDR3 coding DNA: TGTGCCAGCAGCAAGGTGGAGGGAGTAGGGGAGACCCAGTACTTC.

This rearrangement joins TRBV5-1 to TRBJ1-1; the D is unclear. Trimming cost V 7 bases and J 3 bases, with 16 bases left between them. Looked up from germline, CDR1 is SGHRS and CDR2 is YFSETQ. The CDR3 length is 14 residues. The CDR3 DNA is TGCGCCAGCTCGGAGAGCGGATACGACACTGAAGCTTTCTTT. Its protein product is CASSESGYDTEAFF.

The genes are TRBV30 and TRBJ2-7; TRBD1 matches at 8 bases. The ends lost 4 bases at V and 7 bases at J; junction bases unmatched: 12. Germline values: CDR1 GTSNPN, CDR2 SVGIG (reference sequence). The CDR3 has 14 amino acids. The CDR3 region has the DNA TGTGCCTGGACCCCGGACAGGGCTGTACGAGAGCAGTACTTC. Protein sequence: CAWTPDRAVREQYF.

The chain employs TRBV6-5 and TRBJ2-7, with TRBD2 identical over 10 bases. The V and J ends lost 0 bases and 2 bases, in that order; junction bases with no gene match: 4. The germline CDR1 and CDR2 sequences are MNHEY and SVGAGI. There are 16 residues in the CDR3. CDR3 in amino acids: CASSYSPLAGAYEQYF. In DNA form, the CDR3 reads TGTGCCAGCAGTTACTCCCCCCTAGCGGGGGCCTACGAGCAGTACTTC.

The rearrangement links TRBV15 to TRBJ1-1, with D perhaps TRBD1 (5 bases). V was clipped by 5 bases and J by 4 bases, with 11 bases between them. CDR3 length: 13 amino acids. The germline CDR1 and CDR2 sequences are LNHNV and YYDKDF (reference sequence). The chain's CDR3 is CATSPLGATEAFF. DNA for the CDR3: TGTGCCACCAGCCCCCTAGGGGCCACTGAAGCTTTCTTT.

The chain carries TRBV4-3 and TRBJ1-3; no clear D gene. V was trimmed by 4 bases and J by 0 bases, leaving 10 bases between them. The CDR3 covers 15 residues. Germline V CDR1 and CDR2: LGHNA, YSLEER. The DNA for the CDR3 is TGCGCCAGCAGCCCCGCCGGGAGCTCTGGAAACACCATATATTTT. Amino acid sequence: CASSPAGSSGNTIYF.

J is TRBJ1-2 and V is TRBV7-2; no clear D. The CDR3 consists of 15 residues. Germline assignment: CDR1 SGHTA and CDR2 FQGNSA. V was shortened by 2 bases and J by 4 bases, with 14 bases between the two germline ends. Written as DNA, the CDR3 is TGTGCCAGCAGCTTACCCTTGGGCAGGATCTATGGCTACACCTTC. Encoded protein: CASSLPLGRIYGYTF. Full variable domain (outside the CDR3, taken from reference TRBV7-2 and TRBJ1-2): GAGVSQSPSNKVTEKGKDVELRCDPISGHTALYWYRQSLGQGLEFLIYFQGNSAPDKSGLPSDRFSAERTGGSVSTLTIQRTQQEDSAVYLCASSLPLGRIYGYTFGSGTRLTVV.

The CDR3 region is CASSPQTGNTEAFF. CDR3 bases: TGTGCCAGCTCACCACAGACAGGGAACACTGAAGCTTTCTTT. The genes are TRBV18 and TRBJ1-1; D possibly corresponds to TRBD1 (6 bases). This CDR3 spans 14 amino acids. Germline V CDR1 and CDR2: KGHSH, LQKENI. V was pared by 1 base and J by 1 base, with 7 bases between.

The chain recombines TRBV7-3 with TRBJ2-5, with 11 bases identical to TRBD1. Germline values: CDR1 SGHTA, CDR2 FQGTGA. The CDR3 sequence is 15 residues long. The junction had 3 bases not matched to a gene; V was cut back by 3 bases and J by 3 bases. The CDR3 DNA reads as TGTGCCAGCAGCTTTGGGACAGGGGGGGAAGAGACCCAGTACTTC. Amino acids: CASSFGTGGEETQYF.